This T cell receptor (beta chain) comes out of a study of tumour-infiltrating T cells in Burkitt lymphoma. Study as a whole: Survival, overall and progression-free, tracked with productive clonality.

This CDR3 comprises 13 residues. CDR1 is SNHLY and CDR2 is FYNNEI in the germline V gene. Repertoires were generated with immunoSEQ multiplex PCR, while TCRdb's copy carries only in-frame clones and drops some. There are some 15,000 clones in the sample; more than 65% occur only once, and 2.1% lies in the top ten. About this clone: At one end, the junction sequence differs from germline, possibly due to a read error.

Input material: tumor tissue. The chain combines TRBV2 with TRBJ1-4; possible D gene TRBD1, 5 bases. The sequence was obtained from a human donor with diffuse large B-cell lymphoma. The CDR3 DNA sequence: TGTGTCAGCAGTGGGGACCATAATGAAAAACTGTTTTTT. This sequence encodes CVSSGDHNEKLFF.